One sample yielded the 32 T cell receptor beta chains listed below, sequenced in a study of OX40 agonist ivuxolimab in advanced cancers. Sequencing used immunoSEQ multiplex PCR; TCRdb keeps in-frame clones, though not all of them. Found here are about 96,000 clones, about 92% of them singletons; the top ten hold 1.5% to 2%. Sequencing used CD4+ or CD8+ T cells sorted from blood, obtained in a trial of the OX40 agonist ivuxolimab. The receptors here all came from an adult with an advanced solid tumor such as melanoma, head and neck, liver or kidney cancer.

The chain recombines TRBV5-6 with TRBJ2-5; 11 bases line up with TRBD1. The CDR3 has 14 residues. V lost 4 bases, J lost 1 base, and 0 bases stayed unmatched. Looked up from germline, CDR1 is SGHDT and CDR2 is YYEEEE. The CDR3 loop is CASSGTGGQETQYF. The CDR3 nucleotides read TGTGCCAGCAGCGGGACAGGGGGCCAAGAGACCCAGTACTTC.

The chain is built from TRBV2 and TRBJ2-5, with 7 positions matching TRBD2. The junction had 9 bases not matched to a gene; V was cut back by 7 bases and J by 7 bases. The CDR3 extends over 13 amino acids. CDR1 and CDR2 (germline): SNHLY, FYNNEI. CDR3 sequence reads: CASTLTREGTQYF. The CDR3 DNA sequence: TGTGCCAGCACTTTGACTAGGGAGGGGACCCAGTACTTC.

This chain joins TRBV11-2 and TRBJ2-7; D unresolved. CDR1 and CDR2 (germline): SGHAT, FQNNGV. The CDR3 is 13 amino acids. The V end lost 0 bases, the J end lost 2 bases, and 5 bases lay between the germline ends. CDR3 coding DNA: TGTGCCAGCAGCTTAGATCCCCCCTACGAGCAGTACTTC. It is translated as CASSLDPPYEQYF.

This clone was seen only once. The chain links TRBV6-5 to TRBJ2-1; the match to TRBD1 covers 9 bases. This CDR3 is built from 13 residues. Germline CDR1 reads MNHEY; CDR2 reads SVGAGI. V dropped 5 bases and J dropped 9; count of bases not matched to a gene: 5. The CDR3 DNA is TGTGCCAGCAGTAAACAGGGGGCGGGTGAGCAGTTCTTC. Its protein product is CASSKQGAGEQFF.

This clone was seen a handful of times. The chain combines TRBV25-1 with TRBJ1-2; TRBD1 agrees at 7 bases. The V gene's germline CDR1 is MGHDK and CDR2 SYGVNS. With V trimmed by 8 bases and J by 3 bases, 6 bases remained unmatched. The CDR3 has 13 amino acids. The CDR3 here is CASGTAGHYGYTF. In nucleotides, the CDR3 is TGTGCCAGCGGGACAGCCGGCCACTATGGCTACACCTTC.

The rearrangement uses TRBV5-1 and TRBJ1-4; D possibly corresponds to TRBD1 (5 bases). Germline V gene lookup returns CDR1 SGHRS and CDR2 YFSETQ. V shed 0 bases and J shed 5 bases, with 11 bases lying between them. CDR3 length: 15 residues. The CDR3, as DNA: TGCGCCAGCAGCTTGGGTGGGGCACGGAATGAAAAACTGTTTTTT. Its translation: CASSLGGARNEKLFF.

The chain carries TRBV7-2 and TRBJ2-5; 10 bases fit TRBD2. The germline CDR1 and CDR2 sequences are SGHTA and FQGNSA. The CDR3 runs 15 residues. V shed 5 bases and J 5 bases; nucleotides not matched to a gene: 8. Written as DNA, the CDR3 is TGTGCCAGCAGCCCTAGTAGCGGGAGGTGGGAGACCCAGTACTTC. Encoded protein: CASSPSSGRWETQYF.

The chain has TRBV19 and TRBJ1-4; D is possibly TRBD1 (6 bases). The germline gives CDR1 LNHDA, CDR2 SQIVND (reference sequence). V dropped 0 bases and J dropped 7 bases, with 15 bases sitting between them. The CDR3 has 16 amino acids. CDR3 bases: TGTGCCAGTAGTATAGATATCAGGGGTTCGGGTGAAAAACTGTTTTTT. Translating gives CASSIDIRGSGEKLFF.

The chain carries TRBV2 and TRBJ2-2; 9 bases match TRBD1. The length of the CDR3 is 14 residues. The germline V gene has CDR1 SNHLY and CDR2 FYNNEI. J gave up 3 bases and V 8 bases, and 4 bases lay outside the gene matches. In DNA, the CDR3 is TGTGCCAGCGGGGACAGGGTGGACACCGGGGAGCTGTTTTTT. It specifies CASGDRVDTGELFF. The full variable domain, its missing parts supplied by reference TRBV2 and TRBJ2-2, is EPEVTQTPSHQVTQMGQEVILRCVPISNHLYFYWYRQILGQKVEFLVSFYNNEISEKSEIFDDQFSVERPDGSNFTLKIRSTKLEDSAMYFCASGDRVDTGELFFGEGSRLTVL.

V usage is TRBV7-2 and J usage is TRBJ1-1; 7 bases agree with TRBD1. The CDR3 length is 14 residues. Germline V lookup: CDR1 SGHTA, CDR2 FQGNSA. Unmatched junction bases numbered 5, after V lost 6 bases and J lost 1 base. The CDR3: CASRPGQSNTEAFF. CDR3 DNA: TGTGCCAGCAGACCGGGACAGTCGAACACTGAAGCTTTCTTT.

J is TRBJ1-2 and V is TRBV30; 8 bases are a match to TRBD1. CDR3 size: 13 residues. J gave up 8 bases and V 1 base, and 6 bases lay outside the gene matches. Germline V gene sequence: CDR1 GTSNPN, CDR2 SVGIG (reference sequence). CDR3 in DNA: TGTGCCTGGAGTGACCAGGGGGCGCTCGGCTACACCTTC. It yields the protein CAWSDQGALGYTF. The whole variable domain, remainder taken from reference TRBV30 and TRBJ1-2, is SQTIHQWPATLVQPVGSPLSLECTVEGTSNPNLYWYRQAAGRGLQLLFYSVGIGQISSEVPQNLSASRPQDRQFILSSKKLLLSDSGFYLCAWSDQGALGYTFGSGTRLTVV.

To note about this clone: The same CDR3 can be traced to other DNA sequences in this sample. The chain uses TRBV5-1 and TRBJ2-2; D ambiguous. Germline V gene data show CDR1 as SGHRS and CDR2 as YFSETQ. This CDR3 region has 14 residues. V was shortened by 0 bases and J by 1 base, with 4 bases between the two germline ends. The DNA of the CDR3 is TGCGCCAGCAGCTTGGGACAGAACACCGGGGAGCTGTTTTTT. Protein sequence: CASSLGQNTGELFF. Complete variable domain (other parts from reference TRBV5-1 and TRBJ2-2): KAGVTQTPRYLIKTRGQQVTLSCSPISGHRSVSWYQQTPGQGLQFLFEYFSETQRNKGNFPGRFSGRQFSNSRSEMNVSTLELGDSALYLCASSLGQNTGELFFGEGSRLTVL.

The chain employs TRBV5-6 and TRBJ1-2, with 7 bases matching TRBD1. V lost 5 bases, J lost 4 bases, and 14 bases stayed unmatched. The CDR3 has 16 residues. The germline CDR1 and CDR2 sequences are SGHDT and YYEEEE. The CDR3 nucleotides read TGTGCCAGCAGTCAAAATAGACAGGGCCCTGCCTATGGCTACACCTTC. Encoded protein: CASSQNRQGPAYGYTF. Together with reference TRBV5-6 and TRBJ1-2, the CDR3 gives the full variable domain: DAGVTQSPTHLIKTRGQQVTLRCSPKSGHDTVSWYQQALGQGPQFIFQYYEEEERQRGNFPDRFSGHQFPNYSSELNVNALLLGDSALYLCASSQNRQGPAYGYTFGSGTRLTVV.

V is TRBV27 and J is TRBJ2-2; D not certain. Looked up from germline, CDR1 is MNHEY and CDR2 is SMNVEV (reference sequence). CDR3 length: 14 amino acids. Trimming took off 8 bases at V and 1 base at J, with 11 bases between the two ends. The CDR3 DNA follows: TGTGCCAGCCCTAGGGCTGGGAACACCGGGGAGCTGTTTTTT. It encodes CASPRAGNTGELFF.

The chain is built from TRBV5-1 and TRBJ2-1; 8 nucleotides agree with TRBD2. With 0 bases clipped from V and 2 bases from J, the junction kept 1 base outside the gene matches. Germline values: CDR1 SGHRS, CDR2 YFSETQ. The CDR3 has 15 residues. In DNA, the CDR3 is TGCGCCAGCAGCTTGGGTAGCGGGGCCTACAATGAGCAGTTCTTC. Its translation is CASSLGSGAYNEQFF.

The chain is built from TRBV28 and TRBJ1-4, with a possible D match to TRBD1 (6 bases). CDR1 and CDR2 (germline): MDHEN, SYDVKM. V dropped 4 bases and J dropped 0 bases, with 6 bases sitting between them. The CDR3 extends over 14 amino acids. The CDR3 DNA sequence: TGTGCCAGCAGTTCAGGGGCAACTAATGAAAAACTGTTTTTT. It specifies CASSSGATNEKLFF.

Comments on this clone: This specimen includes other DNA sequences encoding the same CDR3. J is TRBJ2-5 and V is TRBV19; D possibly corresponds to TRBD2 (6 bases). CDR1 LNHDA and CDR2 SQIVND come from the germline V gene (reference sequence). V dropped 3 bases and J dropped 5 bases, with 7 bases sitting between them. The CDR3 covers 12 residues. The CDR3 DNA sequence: TGTGCCAGTAGTATTGGGGGGGAGACCCAGTACTTC. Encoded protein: CASSIGGETQYF.

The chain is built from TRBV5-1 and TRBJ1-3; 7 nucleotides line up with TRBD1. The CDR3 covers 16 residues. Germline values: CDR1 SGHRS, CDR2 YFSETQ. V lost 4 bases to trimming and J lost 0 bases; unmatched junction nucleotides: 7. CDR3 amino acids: CASSVGDSSSGNTIYF. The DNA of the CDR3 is TGCGCCAGCAGCGTAGGGGACAGCTCCTCTGGAAACACCATATATTTT.

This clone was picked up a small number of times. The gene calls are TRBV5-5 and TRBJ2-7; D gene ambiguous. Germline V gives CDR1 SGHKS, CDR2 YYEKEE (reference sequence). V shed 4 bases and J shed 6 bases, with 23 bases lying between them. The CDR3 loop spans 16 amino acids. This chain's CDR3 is CASSQASYEPSLEQYF. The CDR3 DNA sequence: TGTGCCAGCAGCCAAGCTTCTTACGAGCCCAGTCTCGAGCAGTACTTC. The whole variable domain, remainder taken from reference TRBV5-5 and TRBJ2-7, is DAGVTQSPTHLIKTRGQQVTLRCSPISGHKSVSWYQQVLGQGPQFIFQYYEKEERGRGNFPDRFSARQFPNYSSELNVNALLLGDSALYLCASSQASYEPSLEQYFGPGTRLTVT.

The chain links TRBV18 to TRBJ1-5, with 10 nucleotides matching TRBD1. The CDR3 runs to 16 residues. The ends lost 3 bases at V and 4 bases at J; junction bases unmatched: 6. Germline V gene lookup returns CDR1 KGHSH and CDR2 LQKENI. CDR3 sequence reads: CASSPGTGDANQPQHF. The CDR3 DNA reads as TGTGCCAGCTCACCCGGGACAGGGGACGCAAATCAGCCCCAGCATTTT.

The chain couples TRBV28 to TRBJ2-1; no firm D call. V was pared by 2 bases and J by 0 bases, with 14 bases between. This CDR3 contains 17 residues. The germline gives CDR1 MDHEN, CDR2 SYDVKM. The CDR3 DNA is TGTGCCAGCAGTTTAATTGGTGCAGTGAGCTCCTACAATGAGCAGTTCTTC. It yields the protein CASSLIGAVSSYNEQFF. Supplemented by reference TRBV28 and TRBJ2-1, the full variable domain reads DVKVTQSSRYLVKRTGEKVFLECVQDMDHENMFWYRQDPGLGLRLIYFSYDVKMKEKGDIPEGYSVSREKKERFSLILESASTNQTSMYLCASSLIGAVSSYNEQFFGPGTRLTVL.

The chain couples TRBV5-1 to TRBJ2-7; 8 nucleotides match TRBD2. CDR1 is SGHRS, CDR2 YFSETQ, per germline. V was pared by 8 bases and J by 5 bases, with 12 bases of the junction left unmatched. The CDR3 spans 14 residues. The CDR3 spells CASRSSGSSHEQYF. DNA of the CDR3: TGCGCCAGTCGGTCGAGCGGGAGTAGTCACGAGCAGTACTTC.

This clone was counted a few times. CDR3: CAISVRAGMNTEAFF. The CDR3 nucleotides are TGTGCCATCAGTGTGAGGGCAGGGATGAACACTGAAGCTTTCTTT. This rearrangement joins TRBV10-3 to TRBJ1-1; a weak D match, TRBD1 (5 bases). V was cut by 4 bases and J by 0 bases, with 12 bases left in between. CDR3 size: 15 residues. Germline V gene sequence: CDR1 ENHRY, CDR2 SYGVKD.

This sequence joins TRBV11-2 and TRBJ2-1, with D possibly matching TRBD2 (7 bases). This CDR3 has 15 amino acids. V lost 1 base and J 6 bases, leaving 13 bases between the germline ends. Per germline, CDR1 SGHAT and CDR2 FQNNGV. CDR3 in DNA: TGTGCCAGCAGCTTAGTTCCCGGGGGGCGCAATGAGCAGTTCTTC. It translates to CASSLVPGGRNEQFF.

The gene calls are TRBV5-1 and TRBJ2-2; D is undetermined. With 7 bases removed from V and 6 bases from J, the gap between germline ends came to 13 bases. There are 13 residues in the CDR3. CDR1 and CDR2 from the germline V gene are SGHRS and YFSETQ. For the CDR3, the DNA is TGCGCCAGCCAAATCGGGCGCGCCGGGGAGCTGTTTTTT. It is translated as CASQIGRAGELFF.

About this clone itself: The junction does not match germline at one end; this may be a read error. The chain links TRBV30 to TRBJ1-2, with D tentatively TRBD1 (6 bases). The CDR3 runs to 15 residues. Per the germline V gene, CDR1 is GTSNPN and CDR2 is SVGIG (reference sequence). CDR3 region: CAWSVGGAINYGCTF. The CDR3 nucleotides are TGTGCCTGGAGTGTAGGGGGGGCGATCAACTATGGCTGCACCTTC. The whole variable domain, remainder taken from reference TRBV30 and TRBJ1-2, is SQTIHQWPATLVQPVGSPLSLECTVEGTSNPNLYWYRQAAGRGLQLLFYSVGIGQISSEVPQNLSASRPQDRQFILSSKKLLLSDSGFYLCAWSVGGAINYGCTFGSGTRLTVV.

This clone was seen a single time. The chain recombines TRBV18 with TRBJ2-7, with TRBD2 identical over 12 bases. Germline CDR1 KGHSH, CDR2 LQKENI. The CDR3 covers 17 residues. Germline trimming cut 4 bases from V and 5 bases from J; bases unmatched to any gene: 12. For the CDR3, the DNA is TGTGCCAGCTCACTGGCGGGCGGACTAGCGGGATACCACGAGCAGTACTTC. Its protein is CASSLAGGLAGYHEQYF.

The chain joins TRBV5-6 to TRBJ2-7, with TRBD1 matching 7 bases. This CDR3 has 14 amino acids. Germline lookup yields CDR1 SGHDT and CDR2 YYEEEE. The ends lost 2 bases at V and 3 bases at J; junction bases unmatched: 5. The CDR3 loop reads CASSLTGDGYEQYF. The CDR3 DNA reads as TGTGCCAGCAGCTTAACAGGGGATGGCTACGAGCAGTACTTC.

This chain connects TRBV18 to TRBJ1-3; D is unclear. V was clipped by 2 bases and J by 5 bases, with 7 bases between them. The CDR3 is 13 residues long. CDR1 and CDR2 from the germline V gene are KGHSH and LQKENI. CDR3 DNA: TGTGCCAGCTCACCATCAGGCCGAAACACCATATATTTT. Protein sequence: CASSPSGRNTIYF.

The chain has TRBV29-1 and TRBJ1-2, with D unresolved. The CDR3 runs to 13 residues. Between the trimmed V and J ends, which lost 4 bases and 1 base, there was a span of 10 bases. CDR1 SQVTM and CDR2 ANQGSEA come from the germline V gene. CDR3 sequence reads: CSVVVGSNYGYTF. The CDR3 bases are TGCAGCGTTGTGGTGGGCAGTAACTATGGCTACACCTTC.

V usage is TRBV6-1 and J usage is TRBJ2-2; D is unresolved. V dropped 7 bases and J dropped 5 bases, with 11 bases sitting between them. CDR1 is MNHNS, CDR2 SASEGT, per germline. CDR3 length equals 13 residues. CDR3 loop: CASKASGTGELFF. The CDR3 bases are TGTGCCAGCAAAGCTAGTGGTACCGGGGAGCTGTTTTTT.

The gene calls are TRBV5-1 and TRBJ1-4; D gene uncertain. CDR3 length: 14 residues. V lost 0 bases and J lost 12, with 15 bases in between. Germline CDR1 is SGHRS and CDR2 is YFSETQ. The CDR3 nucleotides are TGCGCCAGCAGCTTGGCCCTTGCGACCCGGGAACTGTTTTTT. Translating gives CASSLALATRELFF.